One sample yielded the 23 T cell receptor beta chains listed below, sequenced in a study of cytomegalovirus exposure and HLA in healthy donors. Using immunoSEQ multiplex PCR, the repertoire was profiled, and TCRdb retains in-frame clones only, with some absent. There are roughly 250,000 clones in the sample; approximately 86% occur only once, and about 1.2% lies in the top ten. Sequencing was performed on PBMCs. The source of these receptors is a woman in her 30s in good health and CMV-seropositive.

This clone has a handful of counts. The chain joins TRBV2 to TRBJ1-5; 9 bases are shared with TRBD1. This CDR3 comprises 15 residues. Germline assignment: CDR1 SNHLY and CDR2 FYNNEI. J lost 4 bases, V lost 8 bases, and 9 bases had no gene match. The CDR3, as DNA: TGTGCCAGCGGTCGACAGGGGGTTGGGAATCAGCCCCAGCATTTT. It yields the protein CASGRQGVGNQPQHF.

The V gene is TRBV25-1, the J gene TRBJ1-5; 8 bases agree with TRBD1. This CDR3 has 16 residues. The germline gives CDR1 MGHDK, CDR2 SYGVNS. J gave up 0 bases and V 6 bases, and 7 bases lay outside the gene matches. The CDR3 DNA is TGTGCCAGCAGCCCCAGGGGGCTTAATAGCAATCAGCCCCAGCATTTT. Translated, it gives CASSPRGLNSNQPQHF.

The chain has TRBV28 and TRBJ2-2; 12 bases agree with TRBD2. J gave up 6 bases and V 4 bases, and 9 bases lay outside the gene matches. CDR1 and CDR2 (germline): MDHEN, SYDVKM. The length of the CDR3 is 17 residues. This CDR3 is CASSSPSGRAFAGELFF. The CDR3 coding sequence is TGTGCCAGCAGTTCCCCTAGCGGGAGGGCCTTCGCCGGGGAGCTGTTTTTT.

CDR3 sequence reads: CASSAPRGGSGNEQYF. The DNA of the CDR3 is TGTGCCAGCAGCGCGCCCCGGGGAGGGTCTGGAAACGAGCAGTACTTC. The rearrangement links TRBV5-4 to TRBJ2-7; 7 bases agree with TRBD2. The ends lost 4 bases at V and 5 bases at J; junction bases unmatched: 15. The CDR3 is 16 amino acids. CDR1 and CDR2 (germline): SGHNT, YYREEE (reference sequence).

The chain couples TRBV28 to TRBJ2-7, with 12 bases aligning to TRBD1. Germline CDR1 reads MDHEN; CDR2 reads SYDVKM. The CDR3 extends over 15 amino acids. Germline trimming cut 2 bases from V and 3 bases from J; bases unmatched to any gene: 2. The CDR3: CASSLRDRGLYEQYF. CDR3 DNA sequence: TGTGCCAGCAGTTTAAGGGACAGGGGGCTCTACGAGCAGTACTTC.

This chain joins TRBV30 and TRBJ1-5, with D tentatively TRBD1 (5 bases). CDR3 length equals 15 residues. The V and J ends lost 1 base and 2 bases respectively, with 12 bases between them. The germline gives CDR1 GTSNPN, CDR2 SVGIG (reference sequence). CDR3 in DNA: TGTGCCTGGAGTGACCTCAGGGTGGGCAATCAGCCCCAGCATTTT. Translating gives CAWSDLRVGNQPQHF.

Notes on this clone: The junction departs from the called germline gene at one end, perhaps through a read error. The rearrangement joins TRBV4-1 to TRBJ2-7; D uncertain. This CDR3 comprises 14 residues. Germline lookup yields CDR1 MGHRA and CDR2 YSYEKL. The CDR3 loop is CASSHDTTTYEQYF. For the CDR3, the DNA is TGCGCTAGCAGCCACGATACTACAACCTACGAGCAGTACTTC.

The chain combines TRBV9 with TRBJ1-4; a possible D gene is TRBD1 (6 bases). The CDR3 sequence is 14 residues long. Looked up from germline, CDR1 is SGDLS and CDR2 is YYNGEE. The germline V and J ends were trimmed by 1 base and 6 bases, with 10 bases remaining between them. CDR3 sequence: CASSVTGYDEKLFF. CDR3 in DNA: TGTGCCAGCAGCGTAACAGGGTACGATGAAAAACTGTTTTTT.

The chain uses TRBV11-2 and TRBJ2-1; 10 positions agree with TRBD2. The CDR3 totals 15 residues. The V gene end was trimmed by 4 bases and the J gene end by 8 bases; junction bases not matched to a gene: 8. Germline values: CDR1 SGHAT, CDR2 FQNNGV. CDR3 DNA: TGTGCCAGCAGCTCGATACGGACTAGCGGTCATGAGCAGTTCTTC. This gives the protein CASSSIRTSGHEQFF.

This chain uses TRBV28 with TRBJ2-4, with 8 bases identical to TRBD2. The CDR3 has 15 residues. Trimming cost V 2 bases and J 5 bases; bases outside gene matches: 5. Germline V lookup: CDR1 MDHEN, CDR2 SYDVKM. CDR3 bases: TGTGCCAGCAGTTTAAGCGGGAGTCAGGAAAACATTCAGTACTTC. It codes for CASSLSGSQENIQYF.

The V and J genes are TRBV5-4 and TRBJ2-3; maybe TRBD2 (6 bases). V shed 10 bases and J shed 4 bases, with 16 bases lying between them. The CDR3 covers 13 residues. Germline CDR1 is SGHNT and CDR2 is YYREEE (reference sequence). CDR3 in amino acids: CAVLVEGADTQYF. In nucleotides, the CDR3 is TGTGCCGTACTCGTGGAGGGAGCAGATACGCAGTATTTT. Full variable domain (remainder filled in from reference TRBV5-4 and TRBJ2-3): ETGVTQSPTHLIKTRGQQVTLRCSSQSGHNTVSWYQQALGQGPQFIFQYYREEENGRGNFPPRFSGLQFPNYSSELNVNALELDDSALYLCAVLVEGADTQYFGPGTRLTVL.

This chain connects TRBV11-3 to TRBJ2-7, with TRBD2 as a possible D gene (6 bases). The CDR3 totals 15 residues. With 6 bases removed from V and 6 bases from J, the gap between germline ends came to 21 bases. CDR1 SGHNT and CDR2 YENEEA come from the germline V gene. The DNA of the CDR3 is TGTGCCAGCAGTTCCCTCTTGGGCGGGAAGGTCGAGCAGTACTTC. Translating gives CASSSLLGGKVEQYF.

This chain connects TRBV28 to TRBJ2-3; 8 bases align to TRBD2. The germline V gene encodes CDR1 MDHEN and CDR2 SYDVKM. The J segment lost 0 bases and the V segment lost 2 bases, leaving 4 bases of the junction unmatched. The CDR3 totals 16 residues. The CDR3 nucleotides are TGTGCCAGCAGTTTAAGTAGCGGGGTTAGCACAGATACGCAGTATTTT. This encodes CASSLSSGVSTDTQYF. Filled out from reference TRBV28 and TRBJ2-3, the complete variable domain reads DVKVTQSSRYLVKRTGEKVFLECVQDMDHENMFWYRQDPGLGLRLIYFSYDVKMKEKGDIPEGYSVSREKKERFSLILESASTNQTSMYLCASSLSSGVSTDTQYFGPGTRLTVL.

V usage is TRBV19 and J usage is TRBJ1-1, with 8 bases lining up with TRBD1. After removal of 1 base from V and 0 bases from J, the junction contained 1 base not matched to a gene. The CDR3 contains 15 residues. Germline V CDR1 and CDR2: LNHDA, SQIVND (reference sequence). The chain's CDR3 is CASSIVDRVNTEAFF. CDR3 DNA: TGTGCCAGTAGTATAGTGGACAGGGTGAACACTGAAGCTTTCTTT.

This sequence joins TRBV19 and TRBJ1-5; possible D gene TRBD1, 5 bases. Germline V CDR1 and CDR2: LNHDA, SQIVND (reference sequence). V was pared by 7 bases and J by 0 bases, with 16 bases between. The CDR3 has 16 amino acids. CDR3 coding DNA: TGTGCCAGTACCGTCTCGGACACCAATAGCAATCAGCCCCAGCATTTT. Amino acid sequence: CASTVSDTNSNQPQHF.

The V call is TRBV19, the J call TRBJ1-4; tentatively, D is TRBD1 (6 bases). The CDR3 has 14 residues. In germline, CDR1 is LNHDA, CDR2 SQIVND (reference sequence). The V end lost 6 bases, the J end lost 8 bases, and 16 bases lay between the germline ends. CDR3 DNA: TGTGCCAGTAGGGGACATAGCTTTAAGGAAAAACTGTTTTTT. Translating it yields CASRGHSFKEKLFF.

The CDR3 reads CASSGGQGVYEQYF. The CDR3 DNA reads TGTGCCAGCAGCGGGGGACAGGGGGTCTACGAGCAGTACTTC. This chain joins TRBV5-6 and TRBJ2-7; 11 bases are a match to TRBD1. The CDR3 totals 14 residues. Germline CDR1 SGHDT, CDR2 YYEEEE. Trimming at V came to 4 bases and at J to 3 bases, leaving 3 bases not matched to a gene.

A note on this clone: This sample includes further DNA sequences coding for the same CDR3. The chain links TRBV4-1 to TRBJ2-7, with TRBD1 matching 10 bases. The CDR3 covers 14 residues. Germline values: CDR1 MGHRA, CDR2 YSYEKL. Unmatched junction bases numbered 1, after V lost 1 base and J lost 4 bases. CDR3 sequence reads: CASSQGQGAYEQYF. CDR3 nucleotides: TGCGCCAGCAGCCAAGGACAGGGGGCTTACGAGCAGTACTTC.

The chain has TRBV5-4 and TRBJ2-5, with 9 bases fitting TRBD2. Germline V lookup: CDR1 SGHNT, CDR2 YYREEE (reference sequence). The V segment lost 0 bases and the J segment 5 bases; nucleotides outside the gene matches: 8. CDR3 size: 16 residues. In DNA form, the CDR3 reads TGTGCCAGCAGCTTGGTGTTAGCGGGAGTTGGGGAGACCCAGTACTTC. Protein sequence: CASSLVLAGVGETQYF. The variable domain in full, with the rest retrieved from reference TRBV5-4 and TRBJ2-5, is ETGVTQSPTHLIKTRGQQVTLRCSSQSGHNTVSWYQQALGQGPQFIFQYYREEENGRGNFPPRFSGLQFPNYSSELNVNALELDDSALYLCASSLVLAGVGETQYFGPGTRLLVL.

The V and J genes are TRBV29-1 and TRBJ2-2, with D tentatively TRBD2 (6 bases). CDR1 and CDR2 (germline): SQVTM, ANQGSEA. The CDR3 is 14 amino acids. Trimming removed 5 bases at V and 7 bases at J, with 17 bases between. CDR3 DNA sequence: TGCAGCGTTCCAGGCAAGCGGGCAGGCGGGGAGCTGTTTTTT. Protein product: CSVPGKRAGGELFF.

The chain carries TRBV28 and TRBJ2-2; the match to TRBD1 covers 9 bases. Germline loops: CDR1 MDHEN, CDR2 SYDVKM. V was pared by 3 bases and J by 4 bases, with 0 bases of the junction left unmatched. CDR3 length: 14 amino acids. The DNA for the CDR3 is TGTGCCAGCAGTTTGACAGGGGGCACCGGGGAGCTGTTTTTT. The encoded protein is CASSLTGGTGELFF.

The CDR3 nucleotides are TGTGCCAGCAGTCTGCCGGGACAGAATGAAAAACTGTTTTTT. Protein product: CASSLPGQNEKLFF. The genes are TRBV28 and TRBJ1-4; 7 bases fit TRBD1. Germline CDR1 reads MDHEN; CDR2 reads SYDVKM. CDR3 size: 14 residues. Unmatched junction bases numbered 5, after V lost 5 bases and J lost 5 bases.

The chain joins TRBV27 to TRBJ2-5, with 9 bases fitting TRBD1. This CDR3 has 20 residues. V lost 5 bases, J lost 3 bases, and 22 bases stayed unmatched. From germline, CDR1 is MNHEY and CDR2 SMNVEV (reference sequence). DNA for the CDR3: TGTGCCAGCAGTAGATACCCGGGACAGGGTATGGTGTATCGCAAAGAGACCCAGTACTTC. It is translated as CASSRYPGQGMVYRKETQYF.